These T cell receptor beta chains were read from a single sample in a study of shared T cell receptors in the human thymus. Using immunoSEQ multiplex PCR, the repertoire was profiled, and TCRdb retains in-frame clones only, with some absent. This table holds some 700,000 clones, approximately 85% found once. The same data also contributed to another study, on human thymus T cells.

The sequenced sample consisted of thymocytes. These receptors all stem from a girl less than two years old with a congenital heart defect. The CDR3 runs from the conserved cysteine through the conserved F or W. The order of the fields is V gene, CDR3 protein.

V: TRBV7-2
CDR3: CASSNGTAYSNQPQHF

V: TRBV5-1
CDR3: CASGLQGQIYGYTF

V: TRBV9
CDR3: CASSVGRGRGTTNTGELFF

V: TRBV6-1
CDR3: CASSERHVRVQMRVDYGYTF

V: TRBV4-3
CDR3: CASSQVRQGGRCEAFF

V: TRBV5-1
CDR3: CASSLGTGGKGNTIYF

V: TRBV27
CDR3: CASSLSSENDQPQHF

V: TRBV5-4
CDR3: CASSPRQGQTDTQYF

V: TRBV2
CDR3: CASSERQDRGDTEAFF

V: TRBV4-1
CDR3: CASSQYVRDRAREQYF

V: TRBV19
CDR3: CASSIDPGGPQETQYF

V: TRBV4-1
CDR3: CASSQLTGTSGAPLNEQFF

V: TRBV7-9
CDR3: CASSLRTPSTGELFF

V: TRBV19
CDR3: CASSILRSGVTDTQYF

V: TRBV9
CDR3: CASSVDGFSNQPQHF

V: TRBV5-1
CDR3: CASSEADNEKLFF

V: TRBV9
CDR3: CASSVGSRQEYHSYNSPLHF

V: TRBV28
CDR3: CASSLLGRQHQPQHF

V: TRBV25-1
CDR3: CASSEHGVGENTIYF

V: TRBV4-1
CDR3: CASSQEGFRGTESYEQYF

V: TRBV10-3
CDR3: CAISESSGVPDTQYF

V: TRBV6-5
CDR3: CASSSARIYGYTF

V: TRBV19
CDR3: CASKGQPNQPQHF

V: TRBV28
CDR3: CASSFRTVDEQYF

V: TRBV27
CDR3: CASSLYGTGGHSSYEQYF

V: TRBV27
CDR3: CASQDRDSSYEQYF

V: TRBV5-6
CDR3: CASSLTVTYEQYF

V: TRBV30
CDR3: CAWSTRDRRRYEQYF

V: TRBV5-6
CDR3: CASSPGEGYEQYF

V: TRBV6-1
CDR3: CASSEAGITGRDQPQHF

V: TRBV4-2
CDR3: CASSQETDRYTDTQYF

V: TRBV28
CDR3: CASSFTGQRFMGSNQPQHF

V: TRBV9
CDR3: CASSPAGAGGSADTQYF

V: TRBV20-1
CDR3: CSASYRCGYTF

V: TRBV11-2
CDR3: CASSLRRFSGSTLHF

V: TRBV6-1
CDR3: CASSEDRGRVHEQYF

V: TRBV4-1
CDR3: CASSRPRRRLLYTF

V: TRBV5-1
CDR3: CASSFGQGAPGNTIYF

V: TRBV19
CDR3: CATVGLAGTNEQFF

V: TRBV6-1
CDR3: CASSESGRHITDTQYF

V: TRBV10-3
CDR3: CATWTGANYGYTF

V: TRBV2
CDR3: CASVHRGTYNSPLHF

V: TRBV4-1
CDR3: CASSLNRDRGHEQYF

V: TRBV7-6
CDR3: CASSSKWPQSRGRANYGYTF

V: TRBV10-2
CDR3: CASTGTKNLKETQYF

V: TRBV6-5
CDR3: CASRDTPGWTQYF

V: TRBV6-1
CDR3: CASGGVRDGTEAFF

V: TRBV5-4
CDR3: CASSPGTTTDTQYF